Below, 31 T cell receptor beta chains from the same sample are listed, as sequenced in a study of radiation and T cells in renal cell carcinoma. As to time point: blood 4 weeks post-SBRT, at nephrectomy. Treatment denoted: 15 Gy SBRT to primary tumor, nephrectomy 4 weeks later. Only in-frame clones appear in the TCRdb table, and some are missing; sequencing was by immunoSEQ multiplex PCR. The data show 50,000 to 70,000 clones, 60% to 85% seen once. The sample consisted of blood, taken from a patient whose treatment included radiotherapy and nephrectomy. These TCRs come from a man aged 55 to 70 with renal cell carcinoma.

This clone was observed a handful of times. V gene TRBV10-3 combines with J gene TRBJ1-6; D is possibly TRBD1 (5 bases). CDR1 ENHRY and CDR2 SYGVKD come from the germline V gene. V lost 4 bases and J 9 bases, leaving 31 bases between the germline ends. The CDR3 runs to 20 residues. This CDR3 reads CAISGGTPLEALPGISPLHF. The CDR3 coding sequence is TGTGCCATCAGTGGAGGGACGCCCTTGGAGGCCCTGCCCGGTATTTCACCCCTCCACTTT.

This clone was recorded a few times. The chain employs TRBV7-2 and TRBJ2-7, with 14 bases matching TRBD2. Germline V lookup: CDR1 SGHTA, CDR2 FQGNSA. Unmatched junction bases numbered 2, after V lost 5 bases and J lost 2 bases. The CDR3 is 15 residues long. The DNA for the CDR3 is TGTGCCAGCAGCGGGGGACTAGCGGGGGCCTACGAGCAGTACTTC. It yields the protein CASSGGLAGAYEQYF.

The rearrangement uses TRBV9 and TRBJ2-2, with 7 positions matching TRBD2. V gave up 0 bases and J gave up 4 bases; unmatched junction bases: 3. The CDR3 contains 15 residues. CDR1 and CDR2 (germline): SGDLS, YYNGEE. CDR3 DNA sequence: TGTGCCAGCAGCGTAGGGGCGGGGGTCACCGGGGAGCTGTTTTTT. As protein: CASSVGAGVTGELFF.

CDR3 sequence (DNA): TGCGCCAGCAGCTTGGGACTAGCGGGAATCATACAAGAGACCCAGTACTTC. Amino acids: CASSLGLAGIIQETQYF. The chain couples TRBV5-1 to TRBJ2-5; 11 bases agree with TRBD2. J was trimmed by 2 bases and V by 0 bases; bases with no gene match: 6. The germline V gene encodes CDR1 SGHRS and CDR2 YFSETQ. The CDR3 loop spans 17 amino acids.

This rearrangement joins TRBV30 to TRBJ1-2; D gene ambiguous. V was cut by 6 bases and J by 2 bases, with 16 bases left in between. Per the germline V gene, CDR1 is GTSNPN and CDR2 is SVGIG (reference sequence). The CDR3 consists of 14 residues. The CDR3 sequence is CACPFGRVNYGYTF. The CDR3 coding sequence is TGTGCCTGCCCTTTTGGACGGGTAAACTATGGCTACACCTTC.

The rearrangement joins TRBV27 to TRBJ2-5; D is possibly TRBD1 (6 bases). Trimming stripped 2 bases from V and 0 bases from J, with 13 bases between. The CDR3 is made up of 16 amino acids. The germline gives CDR1 MNHEY, CDR2 SMNVEV (reference sequence). The CDR3 coding sequence is TGTGCCAGCAGTTTAAGGGGGTTGACGTACCAAGAGACCCAGTACTTC. Protein product: CASSLRGLTYQETQYF.

The rearrangement joins TRBV6-5 to TRBJ1-1; perhaps TRBD1 as D (5 bases). The CDR3 contains 14 residues. Trimming shortened V by 1 base and J by 7 bases, and 13 bases separated the two germline ends. The germline gives CDR1 MNHEY, CDR2 SVGAGI. This CDR3 reads CASSYLQAKGEAFF. Written as DNA, the CDR3 is TGTGCCAGCAGTTACTTACAGGCGAAGGGTGAAGCTTTCTTT.

Only one count was recorded for this clone. The CDR3 region is CASSQLPDSNSPLHF. The CDR3 DNA follows: TGCGCCAGCAGCCAGCTACCGGATTCTAATTCACCCCTCCACTTT. The chain has TRBV4-3 and TRBJ1-6, with D unclear. Looked up from germline, CDR1 is LGHNA and CDR2 is YSLEER. The V gene lost 3 bases and the J gene lost 6 bases, with 12 bases spanning the gap. The CDR3 runs to 15 residues.

The CDR3: CASRGLAGGPDTQYF. CDR3 nucleotides: TGTGCCAGCAGGGGACTAGCGGGGGGGCCAGATACGCAGTATTTT. The chain employs TRBV6-5 and TRBJ2-3; 16 bases are a match to TRBD2. Germline V gene data show CDR1 as MNHEY and CDR2 as SVGAGI. The V gene end was trimmed by 6 bases and the J gene end by 4 bases; junction bases not matched to a gene: 1. This CDR3 spans 15 amino acids.

This clone turned up a few times. This rearrangement joins TRBV9 to TRBJ1-1; D remains ambiguous. Deletions cut 4 bases from V and 0 bases from J, with 10 bases between. The germline CDR1 and CDR2 sequences are SGDLS and YYNGEE. CDR3 length: 14 amino acids. The chain's CDR3 is CASSPQELNTEAFF. As DNA, the CDR3 is TGTGCCAGCAGCCCTCAGGAGCTGAACACTGAAGCTTTCTTT.

The V and J genes are TRBV27 and TRBJ1-1; D uncertain. The V and J ends lost 6 bases and 0 bases respectively, with 20 bases between them. Germline CDR1 MNHEY, CDR2 SMNVEV (reference sequence). The CDR3 spans 17 residues. This chain's CDR3 is CASRKSLTMGMNTEAFF. The CDR3 DNA reads TGTGCCAGCAGAAAATCTCTCACGATGGGCATGAACACTGAAGCTTTCTTT.

This rearrangement joins TRBV7-6 to TRBJ1-5; D gene ambiguous. V lost 4 bases, J lost 5 bases, and 6 bases lay in between. The V gene's germline CDR1 is SGHVS and CDR2 FNYEAQ. This CDR3 contains 12 residues. The CDR3 region has the DNA TGTGCCAGCAGCTCCGGGGATCAGCCCCAGCATTTT. Translation gives CASSSGDQPQHF.

The gene calls are TRBV5-4 and TRBJ2-5, with 8 bases matching TRBD1. The germline gives CDR1 SGHNT, CDR2 YYREEE (reference sequence). This CDR3 is built from 16 residues. The V and J ends lost 1 base and 1 base, in that order; junction bases with no gene match: 6. The CDR3 DNA sequence: TGTGCCAGCAGCTTGCTGGGCAGGGGGCCCCAAGAGACCCAGTACTTC. It yields the protein CASSLLGRGPQETQYF.

The chain recombines TRBV6-5 with TRBJ2-3; no clear D gene. The V end lost 6 bases, the J end lost 3 bases, and 10 bases lay between the germline ends. The CDR3 loop spans 13 amino acids. Germline CDR1 is MNHEY and CDR2 is SVGAGI. This CDR3 reads CASRSSGTDTQYF. CDR3 nucleotide sequence: TGTGCCAGCAGGTCCTCTGGGACAGATACGCAGTATTTT.

The gene calls are TRBV7-2 and TRBJ2-2; 7 bases fit TRBD1. J gave up 6 bases and V 3 bases, and 1 base lay outside the gene matches. Germline V gene sequence: CDR1 SGHTA, CDR2 FQGNSA. This CDR3 region has 13 residues. The DNA for the CDR3 is TGTGCCAGCAGCTTCCAGGGGGCCGGGGAGCTGTTTTTT. This sequence encodes CASSFQGAGELFF. Together with reference TRBV7-2 and TRBJ2-2, the CDR3 gives the full variable domain: GAGVSQSPSNKVTEKGKDVELRCDPISGHTALYWYRQSLGQGLEFLIYFQGNSAPDKSGLPSDRFSAERTGGSVSTLTIQRTQQEDSAVYLCASSFQGAGELFFGEGSRLTVL.

The chain has TRBV10-3 and TRBJ1-1; D not resolved. CDR1 and CDR2 from the germline V gene are ENHRY and SYGVKD. Between the trimmed V and J ends, which lost 2 bases and 2 bases, there was a span of 3 bases. The CDR3 covers 12 residues. CDR3 nucleotide sequence: TGTGCCATCAGTGAGGTCAACACTGAAGCTTTCTTT. Protein: CAISEVNTEAFF.

V and J are TRBV18 and TRBJ1-2, with D possibly TRBD1 on 5 matching bases. From germline, CDR1 is KGHSH and CDR2 LQKENI. V lost 3 bases, J lost 8 bases, and 13 bases lay in between. The length of the CDR3 is 13 residues. CDR3 in DNA: TGTGCCAGCTCACCGGACAAGGGTTCAGGCTACACCTTC. It encodes CASSPDKGSGYTF.

The chain carries TRBV9 and TRBJ1-1; D is ambiguous. The germline CDR1 and CDR2 sequences are SGDLS and YYNGEE. V gave up 4 bases and J gave up 1 base, with 11 bases separating them. The CDR3 is made up of 14 amino acids. CDR3 DNA sequence: TGTGCCAGCAGCCCCCGCATCGGGAACACTGAAGCTTTCTTT. Protein sequence: CASSPRIGNTEAFF.

The chain uses TRBV7-9 and TRBJ2-1; D tentatively reads TRBD1 or TRBD2 (6 bases each). CDR1 is SEHNR, CDR2 FQNEAQ, per germline (reference sequence). There are 16 residues in the CDR3. V was clipped by 5 bases and J by 3 bases, with 17 bases between them. DNA of the CDR3: TGTGCCAGCAGCCCAAGCGGGTTGGACAGCTACAATGAGCAGTTCTTC. Its protein product is CASSPSGLDSYNEQFF.

The rearrangement links TRBV15 to TRBJ2-5; 8 bases fit TRBD2. The germline gives CDR1 LNHNV, CDR2 YYDKDF (reference sequence). The ends lost 1 base at V and 5 bases at J; junction bases unmatched: 9. The CDR3 covers 16 residues. CDR3 nucleotide sequence: TGTGCCACCAGCAGAGGGGATAGCGGGGTATGGGAGACCCAGTACTTC. It specifies CATSRGDSGVWETQYF.

This clone has only a few counts. This chain joins TRBV7-2 and TRBJ2-5; a weak D match, TRBD2 (7 bases). Germline CDR1 SGHTA, CDR2 FQGNSA. The CDR3 is 16 residues long. Between the trimmed V and J ends, which lost 2 bases and 4 bases, there was a span of 17 bases. The CDR3 here is CASSLLRAGASETQYF. CDR3 coding DNA: TGTGCCAGCAGCTTACTTAGGGCGGGGGCCTCAGAGACCCAGTACTTC.

V is TRBV6-1 and J is TRBJ2-7, with D possibly being TRBD2 (5 bases). Between the trimmed V and J ends, which lost 1 base and 6 bases, there was a span of 22 bases. Germline CDR1 reads MNHNS; CDR2 reads SASEGT. This CDR3 comprises 17 residues. CDR3 protein: CASSEVFTRGDPIEQYF. CDR3 nucleotide sequence: TGTGCCAGCAGTGAAGTCTTTACACGGGGTGATCCCATCGAGCAGTACTTC.

V gene TRBV2 combines with J gene TRBJ1-3; 9 bases agree with TRBD1. The V gene end was trimmed by 6 bases and the J gene end by 6 bases; junction bases not matched to a gene: 9. Germline V lookup: CDR1 SNHLY, CDR2 FYNNEI. The CDR3 runs 15 residues. In DNA form, the CDR3 reads TGTGCCAGCAGCTCTGAGGACAGGGGCAAAAACACCATATATTTT. It codes for CASSSEDRGKNTIYF.

The V and J genes are TRBV14 and TRBJ1-2, with D tentatively TRBD1 (5 bases). This CDR3 spans 13 amino acids. V lost 1 base and J 8 bases, leaving 11 bases between the germline ends. Germline assignment: CDR1 SGHDN and CDR2 FVKESK. The CDR3 here is CASSQGGWGGYTF. CDR3 in DNA: TGTGCCAGCAGCCAAGGTGGCTGGGGCGGCTACACCTTC.

This clone was seen only once. The rearrangement links TRBV27 to TRBJ1-1; D is unresolved. This CDR3 spans 14 amino acids. V gave up 3 bases and J gave up 6 bases, with 14 bases separating them. Germline V lookup: CDR1 MNHEY, CDR2 SMNVEV (reference sequence). The CDR3 loop is CASSFTVGFPEAFF. The CDR3 DNA reads TGTGCCAGCAGTTTTACGGTGGGCTTCCCTGAAGCTTTCTTT.

This clone rates as medium-sized. The chain carries TRBV9 and TRBJ1-1; TRBD1 matches at 10 bases. Per the germline V gene, CDR1 is SGDLS and CDR2 is YYNGEE. The CDR3 totals 17 residues. The V segment lost 3 bases and the J segment 2 bases; nucleotides outside the gene matches: 10. CDR3 nucleotide sequence: TGTGCCAGCAGCGGGATTCTTGGACAGGGGGATAACACTGAAGCTTTCTTT. Translated: CASSGILGQGDNTEAFF.

The V and J genes are TRBV21-1 and TRBJ2-7; the table's D gene call, TRBD2, was not cross checked with the DNA. TRBV21-1 corresponds to a pseudogene. The CDR3 is made up of 13 amino acids. CDR3 amino acids: CASSVNGGYEQYF. The CDR3, as DNA: TGTGCCAGCAGCGTAAACGGGGGATACGAGCAGTACTTC.

The chain carries TRBV7-8 and TRBJ1-5; D not certain. V shed 5 bases and J shed 7 bases, with 15 bases lying between them. The CDR3 length is 14 residues. Germline CDR1 is SGHVS and CDR2 is FQNEAQ. CDR3 in amino acids: CASSPSRREQPQHF. The CDR3 DNA sequence: TGTGCCAGCAGCCCCTCGAGAAGGGAGCAGCCCCAGCATTTT.

The genes are TRBV6-5 and TRBJ1-1, with D possibly being TRBD1 (5 bases). The CDR3 loop spans 15 amino acids. CDR1 MNHEY and CDR2 SVGAGI come from the germline V gene. The V gene lost 2 bases and the J gene lost 1 base, with 11 bases spanning the gap. CDR3 bases: TGTGCCAGCAGTTACGTAGGGGCTCGGAACACTGAAGCTTTCTTT. It translates to CASSYVGARNTEAFF.

In its sample, this clone was seen a few times. This rearrangement joins TRBV27 to TRBJ2-1; possibly TRBD1 or TRBD2 for D (6 bases each). With 5 bases removed from V and 7 bases from J, the gap between germline ends came to 21 bases. The CDR3 sequence is 16 residues long. Germline CDR1 and CDR2: MNHEY and SMNVEV (reference sequence). CDR3: CASSPAVGGVGNEQFF. The DNA of the CDR3 is TGTGCCAGCAGTCCCGCTGTGGGGGGCGTCGGGAATGAGCAGTTCTTC.

This clone has more than one count but fewer than ten. The chain recombines TRBV5-6 with TRBJ2-5, with TRBD2 as a possible D gene (5 bases). The germline CDR1 and CDR2 sequences are SGHDT and YYEEEE. V was pared by 0 bases and J by 5 bases, with 11 bases between. The CDR3 has 14 residues. Here the CDR3 reads CASSLDPGSETQYF. In DNA form, the CDR3 reads TGTGCCAGCAGCTTGGATCCGGGGTCGGAGACCCAGTACTTC.